The sequence of this T cell receptor (beta chain) was determined in a study of shared clonotypes between healthy human individuals. Whole-study findings and limits: Larger richness was generally estimated for naive than memory subsets.

The assay was immunoSEQ multiplex PCR, and TCRdb's table has in-frame clones only and misses some. The table lists approximately 2,000,000 clones, 93% of them singletons. This clone appeared a single time. The antigen is unknown. Germline V gene data show CDR1 as KGHSH and CDR2 as LQKENI. V dropped 0 bases and J dropped 0 bases, with 8 bases sitting between them. The CDR3 is 16 residues long. Naive CD8 cells comprised CD45RO-negative, CCR7-positively selected cells, excluding terminally differentiated effector memory CD45RA+ cells. The sequence came from a man aged 18 to 29 in good health. Some clones in this sample may be carry-over from other donors' samples. The chain carries TRBV18 and TRBJ1-4; D gene unclear. The sample was naive CD8+ T cells from PBMCs. The CDR3 reads CASSPPGMATNEKLFF. The CDR3 bases are TGTGCCAGCTCACCACCGGGGATGGCAACTAATGAAAAACTGTTTTTT.